These 22 T cell receptor beta chains were all obtained from the same sample, sequenced in a study of blood T cell repertoires in COVID-19. TCRdb keeps only in-frame clones here, not all; method: immunoSEQ multiplex PCR. This table holds 250,000 to 300,000 clones, around nine tenths found once. Sequenced: peripheral blood. These receptor sequences come from a man aged 50 or older with acute or convalescent COVID-19.

V usage is TRBV10-2 and J usage is TRBJ2-7, with D maybe TRBD1 (6 bases). Germline V gene data show CDR1 as WSHSY and CDR2 as SAAADI. The CDR3 has 14 residues. V was cut by 5 bases and J by 1 base, with 12 bases left in between. The DNA for the CDR3 is TGCGCCAGCAGTCGGCAGGGGTTTTCCTACGAGCAGTACTTC. Translation: CASSRQGFSYEQYF.

This clone showed up just once. J is TRBJ2-7 and V is TRBV7-3; weak D call: TRBD1 (6 bases). The CDR3 is 14 residues long. The ends were cut back, 3 bases at V and 7 bases at J, with 16 bases in the middle. The germline CDR1 and CDR2 sequences are SGHTA and FQGTGA. This CDR3 is CASSLGRSQGEQYF. The CDR3 DNA sequence: TGTGCCAGCAGCTTGGGACGATCTCAGGGGGAGCAGTACTTC. Full variable domain (missing parts from reference TRBV7-3 and TRBJ2-7): GAGVSQTPSNKVTEKGKYVELRCDPISGHTALYWYRQSLGQGPEFLIYFQGTGAADDSGLPNDRFFAVRPEGSVSTLKIQRTERGDSAVYLCASSLGRSQGEQYFGPGTRLTVT.

The chain combines TRBV6-5 with TRBJ1-1; a weak D match, TRBD1 (6 bases). The CDR3 is 15 residues long. V lost 7 bases to trimming and J lost 3 bases, with 18 bases between them. Germline V CDR1 and CDR2: MNHEY, SVGAGI. CDR3 in amino acids: CASMVGRGAYTEAFF. The CDR3 DNA sequence: TGTGCCAGCATGGTGGGCAGGGGCGCGTACACTGAAGCTTTCTTT.

This clone was seen once. The rearrangement links TRBV6-5 to TRBJ1-2, with TRBD1 matching 8 bases. V was clipped by 2 bases and J by 6 bases; unmatched bases: 8. CDR3 length equals 15 residues. Germline CDR1 reads MNHEY; CDR2 reads SVGAGI. The DNA of the CDR3 is TGTGCCAGCAGTTACACGCCGGGACAGGCTGATGGCTACACCTTC. It codes for CASSYTPGQADGYTF.

This clone occurred a few times. J is TRBJ2-1 and V is TRBV7-9; possible D gene TRBD2, 5 bases. The germline V and J ends were trimmed by 5 bases and 0 bases, with 17 bases remaining between them. Germline CDR1 reads SEHNR; CDR2 reads FQNEAQ (reference sequence). This CDR3 is 17 amino acids long. This CDR3 is CASSPMGDGGSYNEQFF. The CDR3 bases are TGTGCCAGCAGCCCCATGGGAGATGGAGGCTCCTACAATGAGCAGTTCTTC.

CDR3 DNA: TGCGCCAGCAGCCAAGAGGGGCAGCGGGGGTATAATGAGCAGTTCTTC. Encoded protein: CASSQEGQRGYNEQFF. The chain is built from TRBV4-1 and TRBJ2-1; TRBD2 matches 8 bases. The CDR3 has 16 amino acids. Unmatched junction bases numbered 8, after V lost 0 bases and J lost 7 bases. From germline, CDR1 is MGHRA and CDR2 YSYEKL.

The chain employs TRBV7-9 and TRBJ2-3; D is possibly TRBD2 (6 bases). CDR1 is SEHNR, CDR2 FQNEAQ, per germline (reference sequence). This CDR3 spans 15 amino acids. With 5 bases removed from V and 1 base from J, the gap between germline ends came to 13 bases. The CDR3 coding sequence is TGTGCCAGCAGCCTATCGGGACTCCGCACAGATACGCAGTATTTT. Protein: CASSLSGLRTDTQYF.

As regards this clone: The junction departs from the called germline gene at one end, perhaps through a read error. This chain connects TRBV6-1 to TRBJ2-7; D perhaps matches TRBD1 (6 bases). The CDR3 sequence is 13 residues long. Germline CDR1 MNHNS, CDR2 SASEGT. The CDR3 loop is CASREATGNEQYF. In DNA form, the CDR3 reads TGTGCCAGCAGAGAAGCCACAGGGAACGAGCAGTACTTC.

The CDR3 DNA sequence: TGTGCCAGCTCACTGGGGGACAGGGCGATCGCTGAAGCTTTCTTT. Residues: CASSLGDRAIAEAFF. This chain uses TRBV18 with TRBJ1-1, with 9 bases identical to TRBD1. Germline lookup yields CDR1 KGHSH and CDR2 LQKENI. Germline trimming cut 4 bases from V and 6 bases from J; bases unmatched to any gene: 9. The CDR3 runs to 15 residues. The full variable domain, rest sourced from reference TRBV18 and TRBJ1-1, is NAGVMQNPRHLVRRRGQEARLRCSPMKGHSHVYWYRQLPEEGLKFMVYLQKENIIDESGMPKERFSAEFPKEGPSILRIQQVVRGDSAAYFCASSLGDRAIAEAFFGQGTRLTVV.

The J gene is TRBJ1-4, the V gene TRBV2; a weak D match, TRBD1 (6 bases). Germline V lookup: CDR1 SNHLY, CDR2 FYNNEI. This CDR3 has 14 residues. The germline V and J ends were trimmed by 6 bases and 6 bases, with 14 bases remaining between them. The CDR3 region has the DNA TGTGCCAGCAGGGGGGCCAGCGGGGATGAAAAACTGTTTTTT. It is translated as CASRGASGDEKLFF.

The chain combines TRBV18 with TRBJ2-7; 9 bases fit TRBD1. The CDR3 is 15 amino acids. Germline CDR1 reads KGHSH; CDR2 reads LQKENI. Germline trimming cut 2 bases from V and 5 bases from J; bases unmatched to any gene: 7. In DNA, the CDR3 is TGTGCCAGCTCACCAAGGGGGACAGGGACTAACGAGCAGTACTTC. This encodes CASSPRGTGTNEQYF.

The chain joins TRBV5-5 to TRBJ2-6; D might be TRBD2 (6 bases). Per the germline V gene, CDR1 is SGHKS and CDR2 is YYEKEE (reference sequence). V lost 6 bases, J lost 1 base, and 11 bases lay in between. This CDR3 has 15 amino acids. The CDR3 region is CASTWGVSGANVLTF. CDR3 nucleotide sequence: TGTGCCAGCACCTGGGGGGTATCTGGGGCCAACGTCCTGACTTTC.

This chain links TRBV2 with TRBJ2-1; the match to TRBD2 covers 8 bases. V dropped 4 bases and J dropped 8; count of bases not matched to a gene: 13. Germline V gene data show CDR1 as SNHLY and CDR2 as FYNNEI. This CDR3 has 16 amino acids. CDR3: CASSGGNRLATHEQFF. CDR3 bases: TGTGCCAGCAGTGGGGGAAACCGACTAGCGACCCATGAGCAGTTCTTC.

The rearrangement joins TRBV12-3 or TRBV12-4 to TRBJ2-7, with no clear D. Trimming stripped 1 base from V and 3 bases from J, with 7 bases between. This CDR3 has 13 amino acids. The CDR3 region has the DNA TGTGCCAGCAGTTTAGGGCAGAACTACGAGCAGTACTTC. Protein product: CASSLGQNYEQYF.

Details on this clone: A read error may account for a junction end that differs from germline. The chain combines TRBV12-3 or TRBV12-4 with TRBJ1-2; D perhaps matches TRBD1 (6 bases). This CDR3 contains 11 residues. In DNA, the CDR3 is TGTGCCAGCACCACCGACGGGACACTATTCTTC. Protein product: CASTTDGTLFF.

This chain joins TRBV18 and TRBJ1-5; D perhaps matches TRBD1 (5 bases). CDR3 length: 19 amino acids. The V end was cut by 6 bases, the J end by 0 bases, with 24 bases between. Germline CDR1 KGHSH, CDR2 LQKENI. CDR3 nucleotide sequence: TGTGCCAGCTCCACCTATCCCCAGGGTATGGCCTATAGCAATCAGCCCCAGCATTTT. Residues: CASSTYPQGMAYSNQPQHF.

The gene calls are TRBV7-3 and TRBJ2-1; 9 nucleotides agree with TRBD2. CDR1 and CDR2 from the germline V gene are SGHTA and FQGTGA. V was clipped by 1 base and J by 4 bases; unmatched bases: 8. There are 17 residues in the CDR3. CDR3 loop: CASSLNPGTSRYNEQFF. In DNA form, the CDR3 reads TGTGCCAGCAGCTTAAATCCTGGGACTAGCAGGTACAATGAGCAGTTCTTC.

The chain recombines TRBV7-8 with TRBJ2-1; 13 positions agree with TRBD2. With V trimmed by 4 bases and J by 9 bases, 6 bases remained unmatched. The CDR3 contains 15 residues. Germline CDR1 SGHVS, CDR2 FQNEAQ. In nucleotides, the CDR3 is TGTGCCAGCAGCTCCCGACTAGCGGGGGGTCCTGAGCAGTTCTTC. Protein product: CASSSRLAGGPEQFF. Based on the CDR3 plus reference TRBV7-8 and TRBJ2-1, the full variable domain is GAGVSQSPRYKVAKRGQDVALRCDPISGHVSLFWYQQALGQGPEFLTYFQNEAQLDKSGLPSDRFFAERPEGSVSTLKIQRTQQEDSAVYLCASSSRLAGGPEQFFGPGTRLTVL.

This sequence joins TRBV2 and TRBJ2-3, with 9 bases fitting TRBD2. This CDR3 is built from 15 residues. Germline CDR1 SNHLY, CDR2 FYNNEI. With V trimmed by 10 bases and J by 2 bases, 10 bases remained unmatched. CDR3 sequence (DNA): TGTGCCACCAAAGGCGGGGGGGAATTCACAGATACGCAGTATTTT. This encodes CATKGGGEFTDTQYF. Together with reference TRBV2 and TRBJ2-3, the CDR3 gives the full variable domain: EPEVTQTPSHQVTQMGQEVILRCVPISNHLYFYWYRQILGQKVEFLVSFYNNEISEKSEIFDDQFSVERPDGSNFTLKIRSTKLEDSAMYFCATKGGGEFTDTQYFGPGTRLTVL.

The CDR3 DNA reads TGTGCCAGCAGCCCGTGGCCTCTCCAGGACTACGAGCAGTACTTC. This sequence encodes CASSPWPLQDYEQYF. The chain combines TRBV11-2 with TRBJ2-7; no reliable D call. V lost 5 bases and J lost 3, with 17 bases in between. Germline CDR1 and CDR2: SGHAT and FQNNGV. The CDR3 length is 15 residues.

The J gene is TRBJ1-1, the V gene TRBV18, with D uncertain. Germline assignment: CDR1 KGHSH and CDR2 LQKENI. V gave up 1 base and J gave up 6 bases, with 6 bases separating them. The CDR3 is 12 amino acids. As DNA, the CDR3 is TGTGCCAGCTCACCACAGGGAGCTGAAGCTTTCTTT. Residues: CASSPQGAEAFF.

The genes are TRBV5-1 and TRBJ2-3; 12 bases map to TRBD2. V dropped 1 base and J dropped 1; count of bases not matched to a gene: 4. CDR3 length: 17 amino acids. Germline loops: CDR1 SGHRS, CDR2 YFSETQ. CDR3 DNA: TGCGCCAGCAGCTTGCGGACTAGCGGGGTAGGCACAGATACGCAGTATTTT. Protein sequence: CASSLRTSGVGTDTQYF.